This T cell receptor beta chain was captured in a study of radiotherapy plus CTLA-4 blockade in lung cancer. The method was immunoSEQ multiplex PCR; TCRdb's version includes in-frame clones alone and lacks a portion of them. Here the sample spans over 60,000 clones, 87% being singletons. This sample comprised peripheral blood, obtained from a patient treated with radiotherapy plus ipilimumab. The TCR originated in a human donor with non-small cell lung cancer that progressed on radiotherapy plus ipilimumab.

The CDR3 region is CASSQTSRGNEQFF. In nucleotides, the CDR3 is TGTGCCAGCAGTCAAACCTCCAGGGGCAATGAGCAGTTCTTC. The J gene is TRBJ2-1, the V gene TRBV27, with a weak D call TRBD1 (6 bases). The V gene's germline CDR1 is MNHEY and CDR2 SMNVEV (reference sequence). The CDR3 totals 14 residues. V lost 5 bases and J 6 bases, leaving 14 bases between the germline ends.